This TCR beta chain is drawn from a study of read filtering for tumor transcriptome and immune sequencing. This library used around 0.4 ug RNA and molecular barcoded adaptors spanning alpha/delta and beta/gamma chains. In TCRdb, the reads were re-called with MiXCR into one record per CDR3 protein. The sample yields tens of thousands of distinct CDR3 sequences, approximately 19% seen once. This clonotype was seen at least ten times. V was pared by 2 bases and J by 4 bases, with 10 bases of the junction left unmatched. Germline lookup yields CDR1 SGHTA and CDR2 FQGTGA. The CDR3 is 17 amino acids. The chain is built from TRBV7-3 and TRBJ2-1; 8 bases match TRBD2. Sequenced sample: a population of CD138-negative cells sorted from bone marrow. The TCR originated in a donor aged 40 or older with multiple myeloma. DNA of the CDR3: TGTGCCAGCAGCTTACAACCCGGACTAGCTATGTACAATGAGCAGTTCTTC. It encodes CASSLQPGLAMYNEQFF.